What follows describes a single TCR beta chain. Trimming removed 6 bases from V and 4 bases from J, with 9 bases in between. The CDR3 length is 12 residues. All enrollees were roughly 18 to 89 years old and from roughly 26 US areas. Donors were grouped by their self-reported clinical history. These data belong to a study of blood T cell repertoires in COVID-19. On the study more broadly: COVID-19 samples collected from the United States, Italy and Spain covered acute and convalescent phases. The cDNA or gDNA used as material had been derived from T cells, B-cell-depleted T cells, or PBMCs.

Method: immunoSEQ multiplex PCR; TCRdb's copy keeps in-frame clones and lacks some. The table includes 150,000 to 200,000 clones, 88% detected once. This receptor was taken from a woman aged 18-29 years who had recovered from COVID-19. This chain joins TRBV12-3 or TRBV12-4 and TRBJ1-1; D not resolved. Source material: PBMCs or T cells enriched from blood (not recorded which). The CDR3 spells CASSDTGTEAFF. CDR3 DNA sequence: TGTGCCAGCAGCGACACCGGCACTGAAGCTTTCTTT.